A single sample gave rise to the 17 T cell receptor beta chains below, sequenced in a study of T-cell reconstitution after alpha-beta-depleted transplantation in children. The TCRbeta library was prepared with unique molecular identifiers. TCRdb passed the PCR reads through MiXCR, listing each CDR3 protein once. The repertoire consists of more than 400,000 distinct CDR3 sequences, with about an eighth occurring once and the leading ten covering approximately 15%. The sequencing used PBMCs, mostly from graft donor cells, collected 180 days after TCRalphabeta/CD19-depleted stem cell transplant. Receptor source: a female patient under 10 years old who had a stem cell transplant for aplastic anemia, so the T cells may come from the graft donor.

V usage is TRBV12-3 or TRBV12-4 and J usage is TRBJ1-2; D possibly corresponds to TRBD1 (5 bases). V lost 7 bases, J lost 7 bases, and 28 bases lay in between. This CDR3 contains 17 residues. CDR3 loop: CASTPILPGPTRGGYTF. The CDR3 DNA reads as TGTGCCAGCACTCCTATCTTACCGGGACCAACTAGAGGTGGCTACACCTTC.

This clonotype has only a few counts. The rearrangement links TRBV7-3 to TRBJ1-6, with D unclear. The CDR3 is 14 amino acids. Germline V lookup: CDR1 SGHTA, CDR2 FQGTGA. Between the trimmed V and J ends, which lost 2 bases and 10 bases, there was a span of 12 bases. CDR3 bases: TGTGCCAGCAGCTTATCTCCCCCGGCGTCACCCCTCCACTTT. Amino acids: CASSLSPPASPLHF.

This clonotype was counted at least ten times. V is TRBV6-2 or TRBV6-3 and J is TRBJ1-3; D may be TRBD1 (6 bases). The CDR3 totals 15 residues. Trimming cost V 6 bases and J 2 bases, with 14 bases left between them. CDR1 is MNHEY and CDR2 is SVGEGT in the germline V gene. CDR3 residues: CASSWTVSPGNTIYF. In DNA, the CDR3 is TGTGCCAGCAGCTGGACAGTTTCCCCTGGAAACACCATATATTTT.

This clonotype appeared a few times. The chain recombines TRBV6-2 or TRBV6-3 with TRBJ1-5; no firm D call. The V end lost 2 bases, the J end lost 7 bases, and 12 bases lay between the germline ends. CDR1 is MNHEY, CDR2 SVGEGT, per germline. CDR3 length: 14 residues. In nucleotides, the CDR3 is TGTGCCAGCAGTTACCGTGACATGCGGCAGCCCCAGCATTTT. It encodes CASSYRDMRQPQHF.

The CDR3 DNA reads as TGTGCCAGCAGTTCAGGACAGGGAGTAGGCGAGCAGTACTTC. This sequence encodes CASSSGQGVGEQYF. This chain joins TRBV12-3 or TRBV12-4 and TRBJ2-7; TRBD1 aligns across 8 bases. This CDR3 has 14 residues. Trimming cost V 4 bases and J 6 bases; bases outside gene matches: 8.

This clonotype was observed a handful of times. The genes are TRBV4-3 and TRBJ2-3, with 10 bases lining up with TRBD2. The CDR3 length is 16 residues. CDR1 and CDR2 from the germline V gene are LGHNA and YSLEER. J gave up 3 bases and V 1 base, and 4 bases lay outside the gene matches. This CDR3 reads CASSQVISGRTDTQYF. DNA for the CDR3: TGCGCCAGCAGCCAAGTCATTAGCGGGAGGACAGATACGCAGTATTTT.

As for this clonotype: This may be a read error: a much more frequent sequence differs by one nucleotide. J is TRBJ2-7 and V is TRBV6-2 or TRBV6-3, with D unresolved. In germline, CDR1 is MNHEY, CDR2 SVGEGT. The CDR3 length is 16 residues. V was cut by 4 bases and J by 6 bases, with 22 bases left in between. The CDR3 DNA reads as TGTGCCAGCAGTTCCGGGCATGGAGAAATTAGAGGCGAGCAGTACGTC. As protein: CASSSGHGEIRGEQYV.

V gene TRBV15 combines with J gene TRBJ2-1; no firm D call. CDR1 and CDR2 (germline): LNHNV, YYDKDF (reference sequence). The CDR3 is made up of 15 amino acids. Trimming removed 0 bases from V and 8 bases from J, with 14 bases in between. The CDR3 DNA reads TGTGCCACCAGCAGAGATCGTCTAGTTTTCGATGAGCAGTTCTTC. It is translated as CATSRDRLVFDEQFF.

This clonotype was recorded a few times. This chain joins TRBV20-1 and TRBJ2-1, with 9 bases fitting TRBD2. Germline V gives CDR1 DFQATT, CDR2 SNEGSKA (reference sequence). This CDR3 has 16 amino acids. The ends lost 0 bases at V and 2 bases at J; junction bases unmatched: 5. The CDR3 reads CSARDVAGVAYNEQFF. The CDR3 DNA sequence: TGCAGTGCTAGAGACGTAGCGGGAGTCGCCTACAATGAGCAGTTCTTC.

This clonotype was seen a handful of times. The chain joins TRBV7-9 to TRBJ2-7, with D perhaps assigned TRBD1 or TRBD2 (5 bases each). The germline V gene has CDR1 SEHNR and CDR2 FQNEAQ (reference sequence). Trimming removed 1 base at V and 5 bases at J, with 9 bases between. The CDR3 has 13 amino acids. The DNA of the CDR3 is TGTGCCAGCAGCTTAGGAAGGGACCACGAGCAGTACTTC. Residues: CASSLGRDHEQYF. The whole variable domain, remainder taken from reference TRBV7-9 and TRBJ2-7, is DTGVSQNPRHKITKRGQNVTFRCDPISEHNRLYWYRQTLGQGPEFLTYFQNEAQLEKSRLLSDRFSAERPKGSFSTLEIQRTEQGDSAMYLCASSLGRDHEQYFGPGTRLTVT.

The chain has TRBV19 and TRBJ2-2; D not certain. The V end was cut by 0 bases, the J end by 0 bases, with 5 bases between. This CDR3 is built from 15 residues. Germline CDR1 and CDR2: LNHDA and SQIVND (reference sequence). As DNA, the CDR3 is TGTGCCAGTAGTATAGAACACCCGAACACCGGGGAGCTGTTTTTT. It encodes CASSIEHPNTGELFF.

The genes are TRBV4-1 and TRBJ2-3; 12 bases are shared with TRBD2. V lost 4 bases and J lost 6; bases outside the gene matches: 11. Germline assignment: CDR1 MGHRA and CDR2 YSYEKL. This CDR3 contains 17 residues. CDR3 in amino acids: CASSPERLAGADDTQYF. The CDR3 nucleotides are TGCGCCAGCAGCCCAGAGCGACTAGCGGGAGCAGACGATACGCAGTATTTT.

This clonotype has a handful of counts. The chain combines TRBV5-6 with TRBJ1-1, with D possibly matching TRBD1 (6 bases). The CDR3 consists of 16 residues. The V gene's germline CDR1 is SGHDT and CDR2 YYEEEE. The V gene lost 1 base and the J gene lost 1 base, with 14 bases spanning the gap. The CDR3 protein is CASSLFPDRENTEAFF. CDR3 bases: TGTGCCAGCAGCTTGTTCCCGGACAGAGAGAACACTGAAGCTTTCTTT.

This chain uses TRBV6-2 or TRBV6-3 with TRBJ2-3; D is undetermined. The germline gives CDR1 MNHEY, CDR2 SVGEGT. The V and J ends lost 0 bases and 0 bases respectively, with 25 bases between them. This CDR3 contains 21 residues. CDR3 sequence reads: CASSYSPFSMLYSLSTDTQYF. The CDR3 bases are TGTGCCAGCAGTTACTCCCCATTTAGTATGTTGTACAGTCTTAGCACAGATACGCAGTATTTT.

The sample holds many counts of this clonotype. The chain combines TRBV5-1 with TRBJ1-1, with D perhaps matching TRBD1 (6 bases). Trimming removed 0 bases from V and 4 bases from J, with 7 bases in between. The CDR3 sequence is 13 residues long. Germline-derived CDR1 and CDR2 are SGHRS and YFSETQ. The DNA of the CDR3 is TGCGCCAGCAGCTTGGGCAGGGGCACTGAAGCTTTCTTT. It is translated as CASSLGRGTEAFF.

J is TRBJ1-6 and V is TRBV27; possible D gene TRBD1, 5 bases. The V and J ends lost 0 bases and 0 bases respectively, with 30 bases between them. The germline CDR1 and CDR2 sequences are MNHEY and SMNVEV (reference sequence). The CDR3 has 24 residues. The DNA for the CDR3 is TGTGCCAGCAGTTTATCCGGGGACCCCGACGTTCCATCTCGACCATTCTCCTATAATTCACCCCTCCACTTT. Translated: CASSLSGDPDVPSRPFSYNSPLHF.

Only a few counts were recorded for this clonotype. V gene TRBV7-2 combines with J gene TRBJ2-5, with a tentative D call TRBD2 (6 bases). The V end lost 2 bases, the J end lost 4 bases, and 14 bases lay between the germline ends. Germline CDR1 is SGHTA and CDR2 is FQGNSA. The length of the CDR3 is 15 residues. The CDR3 loop is CASSLMGTSRETQYF. CDR3 DNA: TGTGCCAGCAGCTTAATGGGGACTTCCAGAGAGACCCAGTACTTC.